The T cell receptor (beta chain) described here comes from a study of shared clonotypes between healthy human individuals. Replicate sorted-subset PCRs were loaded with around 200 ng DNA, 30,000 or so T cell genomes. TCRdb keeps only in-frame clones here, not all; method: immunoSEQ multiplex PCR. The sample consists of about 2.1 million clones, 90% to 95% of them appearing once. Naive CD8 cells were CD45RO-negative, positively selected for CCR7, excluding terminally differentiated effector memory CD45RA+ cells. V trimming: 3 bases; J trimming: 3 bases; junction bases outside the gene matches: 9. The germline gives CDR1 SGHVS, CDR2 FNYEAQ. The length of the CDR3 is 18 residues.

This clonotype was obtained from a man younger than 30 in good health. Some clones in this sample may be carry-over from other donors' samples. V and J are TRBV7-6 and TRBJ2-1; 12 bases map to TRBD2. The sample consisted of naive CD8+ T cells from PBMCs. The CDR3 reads CASSFGLAGNVDYNEQFF. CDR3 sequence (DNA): TGTGCCAGCAGCTTCGGACTAGCGGGAAACGTTGACTACAATGAGCAGTTCTTC.